These 25 T cell receptor beta chains share one sample of origin, sequenced in a study of OX40 agonist ivuxolimab in advanced cancers. The data were produced by immunoSEQ multiplex PCR, yet TCRdb's version contains in-frame clones alone and is incomplete. The sample carries 60,000 to 80,000 clones, 86% recorded once. Sequencing was performed on CD4+ or CD8+ T cells sorted from blood, taken in a trial of the OX40 agonist ivuxolimab. Receptors originate from an adult with an advanced solid tumor such as melanoma, head and neck, liver or kidney cancer.

J is TRBJ2-3 and V is TRBV7-2; the D is unclear. This CDR3 has 12 amino acids. Germline V lookup: CDR1 SGHTA, CDR2 FQGNSA. Trimming removed 6 bases from V and 7 bases from J, with 11 bases in between. The CDR3 sequence is CASREGIYTQYF. The DNA of the CDR3 is TGTGCCAGCAGGGAAGGGATTTATACGCAGTATTTT.

The J gene is TRBJ2-7, the V gene TRBV6-6; no reliable D call. The V and J ends lost 5 bases and 3 bases respectively, with 11 bases between them. Germline V gene sequence: CDR1 MNHNY, CDR2 SVGAGI (reference sequence). The CDR3 length is 13 residues. The CDR3 nucleotides are TGTGCCAGCAGTCGGACGGAGCGCTACGAGCAGTACTTC. Translating it yields CASSRTERYEQYF.

The V call is TRBV9, the J call TRBJ2-3, with D maybe TRBD1 (5 bases). The CDR3 contains 16 residues. V was cut by 0 bases and J by 2 bases, with 13 bases left in between. Germline V gives CDR1 SGDLS, CDR2 YYNGEE. The CDR3 reads CASSVGGRVITDTQYF. Written as DNA, the CDR3 is TGTGCCAGCAGCGTAGGTGGCAGGGTTATCACAGATACGCAGTATTTT.

This chain uses TRBV28 with TRBJ2-5, with a weak D call TRBD2 (5 bases). The CDR3 runs 14 residues. V was cut by 5 bases and J by 5 bases, with 15 bases left in between. Germline V gene sequence: CDR1 MDHEN, CDR2 SYDVKM. The CDR3 DNA follows: TGTGCCAGCAGTAGCGGAGCCAAGGTGGAGACCCAGTACTTC. Translation gives CASSSGAKVETQYF.

J is TRBJ2-7 and V is TRBV7-2; 8 nucleotides line up with TRBD1. This CDR3 contains 15 residues. J lost 2 bases, V lost 3 bases, and 6 bases had no gene match. CDR1 and CDR2 from the germline V gene are SGHTA and FQGNSA. CDR3 sequence (DNA): TGTGCCAGCAGCTTTTTCCGGACAGGGACCTACGAGCAGTACTTC. Translated: CASSFFRTGTYEQYF. Supplemented by reference TRBV7-2 and TRBJ2-7, the full variable domain reads GAGVSQSPSNKVTEKGKDVELRCDPISGHTALYWYRQSLGQGLEFLIYFQGNSAPDKSGLPSDRFSAERTGGSVSTLTIQRTQQEDSAVYLCASSFFRTGTYEQYFGPGTRLTVT.

This chain joins TRBV7-2 and TRBJ2-7; no clear D. V gave up 2 bases and J gave up 5 bases, with 10 bases separating them. The CDR3 has 13 amino acids. Germline V gives CDR1 SGHTA, CDR2 FQGNSA. The CDR3 DNA follows: TGTGCCAGCAGCTTATCAGGCGCCGACGAGCAGTACTTC. Encoded protein: CASSLSGADEQYF.

The J gene is TRBJ2-7, the V gene TRBV4-1; the match to TRBD1 covers 8 bases. The CDR3 totals 15 residues. Unmatched junction bases numbered 9, after V lost 3 bases and J lost 5 bases. The germline V gene encodes CDR1 MGHRA and CDR2 YSYEKL. The CDR3 reads CASSQLETGVHEQYF. Here the CDR3 DNA reads TGCGCCAGCAGCCAGCTCGAGACAGGGGTCCACGAGCAGTACTTC.

This chain connects TRBV12-5 to TRBJ1-1, with a tentative D call TRBD1 (5 bases). There are 14 residues in the CDR3. Looked up from germline, CDR1 is LGHNT and CDR2 is FRNRAP. V lost 7 bases and J 1 base, leaving 13 bases between the germline ends. CDR3 DNA: TGTGCTAGTGTTTGGGAAGGGGCGAACACTGAAGCTTTCTTT. This encodes CASVWEGANTEAFF.

The chain has TRBV4-3 and TRBJ2-1; TRBD1 aligns across 12 bases. The CDR3 contains 17 residues. V shed 4 bases and J 7 bases; nucleotides not matched to a gene: 11. Looked up from germline, CDR1 is LGHNA and CDR2 is YSLEER. CDR3 sequence reads: CASSPTIPGQGANEQFF. CDR3 nucleotide sequence: TGCGCCAGCAGCCCCACTATCCCGGGACAGGGGGCGAATGAGCAGTTCTTC.

The sample holds a few counts of this clone. The chain couples TRBV2 to TRBJ2-7, with no clear D. Germline CDR1 SNHLY, CDR2 FYNNEI. The CDR3 is 14 residues long. Trimming stripped 6 bases from V and 4 bases from J, with 16 bases between. The CDR3 here is CASSIRFPVYEQYF. DNA for the CDR3: TGTGCCAGCAGCATAAGGTTCCCGGTTTACGAGCAGTACTTC.

In DNA, the CDR3 is TGTGCCAGCAGACCCCCCGGAGGGACGCAGTACTTC. Translating gives CASRPPGGTQYF. The V gene is TRBV5-6, the J gene TRBJ2-7; TRBD2 might be the D (6 bases). Germline V gives CDR1 SGHDT, CDR2 YYEEEE. Trimming left V 5 bases short and J 9 bases short, with 15 bases between. The CDR3 runs 12 residues.

This chain joins TRBV7-2 and TRBJ1-5; perhaps TRBD1 as D (5 bases). CDR3 length: 13 residues. Germline CDR1 and CDR2: SGHTA and FQGNSA. V was trimmed by 3 bases and J by 4 bases, leaving 7 bases between them. The CDR3 is CASSLGTNQPQHF. CDR3 DNA sequence: TGTGCCAGCAGCTTGGGGACGAATCAGCCCCAGCATTTT. Full variable domain (remainder filled in from reference TRBV7-2 and TRBJ1-5): GAGVSQSPSNKVTEKGKDVELRCDPISGHTALYWYRQSLGQGLEFLIYFQGNSAPDKSGLPSDRFSAERTGGSVSTLTIQRTQQEDSAVYLCASSLGTNQPQHFGDGTRLSIL.

The V gene is TRBV5-1, the J gene TRBJ1-1, with D possibly being TRBD1 (5 bases). The CDR3 runs to 15 residues. The germline CDR1 and CDR2 sequences are SGHRS and YFSETQ. The ends were cut back, 1 base at V and 4 bases at J, with 14 bases in the middle. This chain's CDR3 is CASSLWGRESTEAFF. The CDR3 nucleotides read TGCGCCAGCAGCTTGTGGGGCCGGGAGTCCACTGAAGCTTTCTTT. Drawing the rest from reference TRBV5-1 and TRBJ1-1, the complete variable domain is KAGVTQTPRYLIKTRGQQVTLSCSPISGHRSVSWYQQTPGQGLQFLFEYFSETQRNKGNFPGRFSGRQFSNSRSEMNVSTLELGDSALYLCASSLWGRESTEAFFGQGTRLTVV.

The chain is built from TRBV5-1 and TRBJ1-4; D possibly corresponds to TRBD1 (5 bases). Germline CDR1 reads SGHRS; CDR2 reads YFSETQ. This CDR3 is 14 amino acids long. The V end lost 5 bases, the J end lost 6 bases, and 14 bases lay between the germline ends. DNA for the CDR3: TGCGCCAGCAGTCGAGATGGGGGGGATGAAAAACTGTTTTTT. Amino acid sequence: CASSRDGGDEKLFF.

The genes are TRBV2 and TRBJ1-1; D possibly corresponds to TRBD1 (5 bases). CDR1 and CDR2 (germline): SNHLY, FYNNEI. Between the trimmed V and J ends, which lost 2 bases and 3 bases, there was a span of 13 bases. The CDR3 runs to 15 residues. CDR3 in DNA: TGTGCCAGCAGTGAATATACGGGGGGGGACACTGAAGCTTTCTTT. Protein sequence: CASSEYTGGDTEAFF. Filled out from reference TRBV2 and TRBJ1-1, the complete variable domain reads EPEVTQTPSHQVTQMGQEVILRCVPISNHLYFYWYRQILGQKVEFLVSFYNNEISEKSEIFDDQFSVERPDGSNFTLKIRSTKLEDSAMYFCASSEYTGGDTEAFFGQGTRLTVV.

The chain uses TRBV7-2 and TRBJ2-7; D uncertain. CDR1 and CDR2 from the germline V gene are SGHTA and FQGNSA. Trimming took 1 base from V and 6 from J, leaving 4 bases between them. The CDR3 is 11 residues long. Here the CDR3 reads CASSLVSEQYF. The CDR3 DNA reads TGTGCCAGCAGCTTAGTGAGCGAGCAGTACTTC.

This chain connects TRBV11-2 to TRBJ1-3; D unclear. Germline V gene sequence: CDR1 SGHAT, CDR2 FQNNGV. V lost 6 bases and J lost 4, with 16 bases in between. This CDR3 region has 15 residues. The CDR3 coding sequence is TGTGCCAGCAGTCTAGGAAAAGCCGGAGGAAACACCATATATTTT. Translating gives CASSLGKAGGNTIYF. Supplemented by reference TRBV11-2 and TRBJ1-3, the full variable domain reads EAGVAQSPRYKIIEKRQSVAFWCNPISGHATLYWYQQILGQGPKLLIQFQNNGVVDDSQLPKDRFSAERLKGVDSTLKIQPAKLEDSAVYLCASSLGKAGGNTIYFGEGSWLTVV.

The chain recombines TRBV29-1 with TRBJ2-2; possible D gene TRBD1, 6 bases. Germline V lookup: CDR1 SQVTM, CDR2 ANQGSEA. V was pared by 6 bases and J by 1 base, with 12 bases between. The CDR3 consists of 14 residues. The chain's CDR3 is CSVSTGRNTGELFF. In DNA form, the CDR3 reads TGCAGCGTATCGACAGGACGGAACACCGGGGAGCTGTTTTTT.

The rearrangement joins TRBV7-2 to TRBJ2-1; D is tentatively TRBD1 or TRBD2 (5 bases each). From germline, CDR1 is SGHTA and CDR2 FQGNSA. The CDR3 sequence is 17 residues long. V gave up 2 bases and J gave up 3 bases, with 17 bases separating them. The DNA of the CDR3 is TGTGCCAGCAGCTTATCTTCCGGGACGGCCATCTACAATGAGCAGTTCTTC. The encoded protein is CASSLSSGTAIYNEQFF.

The chain has TRBV7-3 and TRBJ1-2; the D is unclear. The CDR3 extends over 14 amino acids. The V and J ends lost 2 bases and 8 bases respectively, with 15 bases between them. The germline V gene encodes CDR1 SGHTA and CDR2 FQGTGA. The DNA for the CDR3 is TGTGCCAGCAGCTTAGGTTTTAGCCAACGGGGCTACACCTTC. Its protein product is CASSLGFSQRGYTF.

The CDR3 DNA reads as TGTGCCAGCAGCCAAGAAGCCTTTCAGGCCCAGTACTTC. Encoded protein: CASSQEAFQAQYF. V and J are TRBV14 and TRBJ2-5; no definite D call. There are 13 residues in the CDR3. V lost 0 bases and J 9 bases, leaving 11 bases between the germline ends. Germline V lookup: CDR1 SGHDN, CDR2 FVKESK.

The gene calls are TRBV18 and TRBJ2-4, with 10 bases lining up with TRBD1. V was pared by 6 bases and J by 0 bases, with 8 bases of the junction left unmatched. The CDR3 is 17 amino acids. Germline V CDR1 and CDR2: KGHSH, LQKENI. CDR3 amino acids: CASSDRDRGLAKNIQYF. The CDR3 DNA reads TGTGCCAGCTCGGACCGGGACAGGGGTTTAGCCAAAAACATTCAGTACTTC. Drawing the rest from reference TRBV18 and TRBJ2-4, the complete variable domain is NAGVMQNPRHLVRRRGQEARLRCSPMKGHSHVYWYRQLPEEGLKFMVYLQKENIIDESGMPKERFSAEFPKEGPSILRIQQVVRGDSAAYFCASSDRDRGLAKNIQYFGAGTRLSVL.

This chain links TRBV6-6 with TRBJ1-6; a weak D match, TRBD1 (6 bases). Germline lookup yields CDR1 MNHNY and CDR2 SVGAGI (reference sequence). Trimming left V 5 bases short and J 4 bases short, with 12 bases between. This CDR3 comprises 15 residues. The CDR3 region has the DNA TGTGCCAGCAGTATGGGGGGCGCGTATAATTCACCCCTCCACTTT. It codes for CASSMGGAYNSPLHF.

The chain carries TRBV7-8 and TRBJ1-1, with 9 nucleotides matching TRBD1. Germline CDR1 SGHVS, CDR2 FQNEAQ. V was pared by 5 bases and J by 11 bases, with 18 bases of the junction left unmatched. The CDR3 is made up of 16 amino acids. The chain's CDR3 is CASSNTETGGVRGAFF. As DNA, the CDR3 is TGTGCCAGCAGCAACACCGAGACAGGGGGTGTCCGGGGGGCTTTCTTT.

This CDR3 reads CASSVGQGGSEAFF. CDR3 nucleotide sequence: TGTGCCAGCAGTGTTGGTCAGGGGGGATCTGAAGCTTTCTTT. The chain combines TRBV25-1 with TRBJ1-1, with TRBD1 matching 7 bases. The CDR3 is 14 amino acids. V trimming: 4 bases; J trimming: 6 bases; junction bases outside the gene matches: 8. Germline V gene data show CDR1 as MGHDK and CDR2 as SYGVNS.